The 30 T cell receptor beta chains given below trace back to one sample, sequenced in a study of ipilimumab plus nivolumab after autologous stem cell transplantation. The repertoire was sequenced with immunoSEQ multiplex PCR; TCRdb's copy has only in-frame clones and lacks some. This sample yields approximately 84,000 clones, of which about 83% are seen a single time; 2.2% belongs to the top ten. The starting material was PBMCs, obtained in a trial of ipilimumab plus nivolumab as post-transplant consolidation. The receptors originated from a male donor with diffuse large B-cell lymphoma.

The CDR3: CSVEGRTGVQPQHF. The CDR3 DNA sequence: TGCAGCGTTGAAGGGAGGACAGGGGTACAGCCCCAGCATTTT. This chain uses TRBV29-1 with TRBJ1-5; 9 bases agree with TRBD1. The CDR3 extends over 14 amino acids. Germline trimming cut 1 base from V and 7 bases from J; bases unmatched to any gene: 5. Germline V CDR1 and CDR2: SQVTM, ANQGSEA. Variable domain in full (rest from reference TRBV29-1 and TRBJ1-5): SAVISQKPSRDICQRGTSLTIQCQVDSQVTMMFWYRQQPGQSLTLIATANQGSEATYESGFVIDKFPISRPNLTFSTLTVSNMSPEDSSIYLCSVEGRTGVQPQHFGDGTRLSIL.

The chain uses TRBV19 and TRBJ1-2; D not certain. The CDR3 has 13 residues. Germline V gene data show CDR1 as LNHDA and CDR2 as SQIVND (reference sequence). V was clipped by 6 bases and J by 8 bases, with 16 bases between them. The CDR3 is CASSSGRFDGYTF. The DNA of the CDR3 is TGTGCCAGTAGCTCCGGCAGGTTCGACGGCTACACCTTC.

The chain uses TRBV11-2 and TRBJ1-6; D ambiguous. The CDR3 length is 12 residues. CDR1 and CDR2 from the germline V gene are SGHAT and FQNNGV. The V and J ends lost 5 bases and 13 bases respectively, with 12 bases between them. The CDR3 is CASSPGWSPLHF. In DNA, the CDR3 is TGTGCCAGCAGCCCCGGTTGGTCCCCCCTCCACTTT.

The J gene is TRBJ1-1, the V gene TRBV5-1; a weak D match, TRBD1 (6 bases). This CDR3 is 13 amino acids long. The V gene's germline CDR1 is SGHRS and CDR2 YFSETQ. Trimming shortened V by 4 bases and J by 6 bases, and 13 bases separated the two germline ends. The CDR3 region has the DNA TGCGCCAGCAGCAATACAGGGACATCTGAAGCTTTCTTT. It specifies CASSNTGTSEAFF.

V is TRBV30 and J is TRBJ2-3; 9 bases are shared with TRBD1. Germline trimming cut 2 bases from V and 5 bases from J; bases unmatched to any gene: 14. Germline CDR1 GTSNPN, CDR2 SVGIG (reference sequence). CDR3 length equals 17 residues. DNA for the CDR3: TGTGCCTGGAGTACCGGGACAGGGACAACGTGGTTAGATACGCAGTATTTT. It codes for CAWSTGTGTTWLDTQYF.

J is TRBJ2-7 and V is TRBV2; D gene uncertain. CDR3 size: 14 residues. The germline gives CDR1 SNHLY, CDR2 FYNNEI. V was trimmed by 10 bases and J by 2 bases, leaving 18 bases between them. The CDR3: CAMGAFHGTYEQYF. CDR3 nucleotides: TGTGCCATGGGCGCTTTCCATGGTACCTACGAGCAGTACTTC.

This clone showed up just once. This chain uses TRBV6-1 with TRBJ1-4; D is undetermined. The CDR3 runs to 12 residues. Germline values: CDR1 MNHNS, CDR2 SASEGT. V gave up 6 bases and J gave up 5 bases, with 7 bases separating them. In DNA form, the CDR3 reads TGTGCCAGCAGGGCCTGGAATGAAAAACTGTTTTTT. This encodes CASRAWNEKLFF.

The chain is built from TRBV5-1 and TRBJ1-5, with D maybe TRBD1 (5 bases). Germline V lookup: CDR1 SGHRS, CDR2 YFSETQ. V dropped 0 bases and J dropped 7 bases, with 8 bases sitting between them. The CDR3 spans 13 residues. The CDR3 is CASSLARDQPQHF. The CDR3 nucleotides read TGCGCCAGCAGCTTGGCCAGGGACCAGCCCCAGCATTTT.

The genes are TRBV21-1 and TRBJ2-5; the DNA was not compared with TRBD2, the D call given in the table. TRBV21-1 is a pseudogene. The CDR3 is 13 amino acids. The CDR3 DNA is TGTGCCAGCAGGCCTCTCGGTCGGGGGACCCAGTACTTC. It yields the protein CASRPLGRGTQYF.

This rearrangement joins TRBV5-1 to TRBJ2-1, with TRBD1 as a possible D gene (5 bases). CDR1 SGHRS and CDR2 YFSETQ come from the germline V gene. The CDR3 loop spans 14 amino acids. The V and J ends lost 0 bases and 4 bases respectively, with 8 bases between them. The chain's CDR3 is CASSLVGVYNEQFF. CDR3 in DNA: TGCGCCAGCAGCTTGGTAGGGGTATACAATGAGCAGTTCTTC.

This clone appeared once. V usage is TRBV5-1 and J usage is TRBJ2-3; the match to TRBD1 covers 8 bases. The CDR3 runs 14 residues. The J segment lost 6 bases and the V segment lost 4 bases, leaving 7 bases of the junction unmatched. The V gene's germline CDR1 is SGHRS and CDR2 YFSETQ. DNA of the CDR3: TGCGCCAGCAGCCGTGGACAGGGACCGGATACGCAGTATTTT. This encodes CASSRGQGPDTQYF.

The V call is TRBV2, the J call TRBJ2-7; TRBD1 agrees at 11 bases. The CDR3 totals 16 residues. V shed 7 bases, J shed 6 bases, and the junction held 14 bases outside the gene matches. Germline V gives CDR1 SNHLY, CDR2 FYNNEI. CDR3 in DNA: TGTGCCAGCAACCCACTGGCGGGACAGGGGGATGGCGAGCAGTACTTC. Its protein is CASNPLAGQGDGEQYF.

The V gene is TRBV11-2, the J gene TRBJ1-4; D is ambiguous. This CDR3 spans 15 amino acids. The V end was cut by 5 bases, the J end by 0 bases, with 10 bases between. Germline loops: CDR1 SGHAT, CDR2 FQNNGV. In DNA, the CDR3 is TGTGCCAGCAGCCCACGACGGTCAACTAATGAAAAACTGTTTTTT. It encodes CASSPRRSTNEKLFF.

The V gene is TRBV6-5, the J gene TRBJ1-1, with 7 nucleotides matching TRBD1. Per the germline V gene, CDR1 is MNHEY and CDR2 is SVGAGI. This CDR3 has 14 residues. V gave up 7 bases and J gave up 1 base; unmatched junction bases: 6. The CDR3 is CASIDRARNTEAFF. The DNA of the CDR3 is TGTGCCAGCATCGACAGGGCCCGGAACACTGAAGCTTTCTTT.

The DNA of the CDR3 is TGTGCCATCGATCTCTGGACAGGGGGCGCCTCCTATAATTCACCCCTCCACTTT. Translated, it gives CAIDLWTGGASYNSPLHF. V is TRBV21-1 and J is TRBJ1-6; TRBD1 was called by the table and not checked on the DNA. TRBV21-1 is labeled a pseudogene. This CDR3 has 18 residues.

The CDR3 protein is CASSRSVGFNTEAFF. The CDR3 DNA sequence: TGTGCCAGCTCACGGTCAGTGGGTTTTAACACTGAAGCTTTCTTT. This chain links TRBV18 with TRBJ1-1, with D hard to call. Germline values: CDR1 KGHSH, CDR2 LQKENI. This CDR3 is 15 amino acids long. The ends were cut back, 4 bases at V and 2 bases at J, with 14 bases in the middle.

The chain has TRBV15 and TRBJ2-3; D possibly corresponds to TRBD1 (5 bases). Trimming pared 1 base from V and 6 bases from J, leaving 11 bases between. The length of the CDR3 is 14 residues. Germline values: CDR1 LNHNV, CDR2 YYDKDF (reference sequence). This CDR3 reads CATSRGRGADTQYF. Here the CDR3 DNA reads TGTGCCACCAGCAGAGGAAGGGGCGCGGATACGCAGTATTTT.

V usage is TRBV7-2 and J usage is TRBJ2-1, with D possibly TRBD2 on 7 matching bases. The length of the CDR3 is 15 residues. Per the germline V gene, CDR1 is SGHTA and CDR2 is FQGNSA. With 0 bases removed from V and 9 bases from J, the gap between germline ends came to 15 bases. Written as DNA, the CDR3 is TGTGCCAGCAGCTTAGCGGGGGGGGCCTTTGTTGAGCAGTTCTTC. Amino acids: CASSLAGGAFVEQFF.

This clone showed up just a few times. This chain links TRBV7-9 with TRBJ2-3; no reliable D call. Germline V gene sequence: CDR1 SEHNR, CDR2 FQNEAQ (reference sequence). The CDR3 has 15 amino acids. V was pared by 4 bases and J by 0 bases, with 11 bases between. The CDR3 loop reads CASSSWTQSTDTQYF. CDR3 bases: TGTGCCAGCAGCTCGTGGACCCAGAGCACAGATACGCAGTATTTT.

V usage is TRBV18 and J usage is TRBJ2-5, with D perhaps matching TRBD1 or TRBD2 (5 bases each). The germline gives CDR1 KGHSH, CDR2 LQKENI. The length of the CDR3 is 14 residues. V shed 8 bases and J shed 1 base, with 14 bases lying between them. The CDR3 bases are TGTGCCAGCCGCAATCGTGGGGGCCAAGAGACCCAGTACTTC. This translates into CASRNRGGQETQYF. Full variable domain (remainder filled in from reference TRBV18 and TRBJ2-5): NAGVMQNPRHLVRRRGQEARLRCSPMKGHSHVYWYRQLPEEGLKFMVYLQKENIIDESGMPKERFSAEFPKEGPSILRIQQVVRGDSAAYFCASRNRGGQETQYFGPGTRLLVL.

This clone was seen a single time. The chain uses TRBV6-6 and TRBJ1-1; 9 nucleotides match TRBD1. There are 15 residues in the CDR3. The V gene's germline CDR1 is MNHNY and CDR2 SVGAGI (reference sequence). After removal of 6 bases from V and 1 base from J, the junction contained 6 bases not matched to a gene. CDR3 coding DNA: TGTGCCAGCAGGCAGGACAGGGGAAAGAACACTGAAGCTTTCTTT. Translated, it gives CASRQDRGKNTEAFF.

The CDR3 DNA reads TGTGCCAGCAACCTCGGGGGCATAGCTTCCGAGCAGTACTTC. Protein product: CASNLGGIASEQYF. The V call is TRBV2, the J call TRBJ2-7; D may match TRBD1 or TRBD2 (6 bases each). CDR3 size: 14 residues. The germline V gene has CDR1 SNHLY and CDR2 FYNNEI. Trimming left V 7 bases short and J 6 bases short, with 19 bases between.

V gene TRBV19 combines with J gene TRBJ1-5; 10 bases align to TRBD1. Germline CDR1 and CDR2: LNHDA and SQIVND (reference sequence). The CDR3 extends over 15 amino acids. V gave up 1 base and J gave up 6 bases; unmatched junction bases: 3. CDR3 coding DNA: TGTGCCAGTAGTATAGGCAGACAGGGGGCTCAGCCCCAGCATTTT. Protein: CASSIGRQGAQPQHF.

The rearrangement links TRBV5-1 to TRBJ1-2; TRBD1 is a possible D gene (5 bases). This CDR3 has 16 amino acids. Germline V gene data show CDR1 as SGHRS and CDR2 as YFSETQ. The germline V and J ends were trimmed by 3 bases and 4 bases, with 19 bases remaining between them. The CDR3 is CASSWGDGGDIYGYTF. The CDR3 DNA reads as TGCGCCAGCAGCTGGGGTGATGGGGGAGACATCTATGGCTACACCTTC.

In DNA, the CDR3 is TGTGCCTGGAGTGTAGCCTTGAATAGGCAGGCAGATACGCAGTATTTT. It yields the protein CAWSVALNRQADTQYF. The chain links TRBV30 to TRBJ2-3; D remains ambiguous. V lost 0 bases to trimming and J lost 4 bases, with 17 bases between them. There are 16 residues in the CDR3. Germline CDR1 GTSNPN, CDR2 SVGIG (reference sequence).

The V gene is TRBV5-4, the J gene TRBJ1-2; D perhaps matches TRBD1 (5 bases). V dropped 4 bases and J dropped 3 bases, with 13 bases sitting between them. There are 14 residues in the CDR3. Germline-derived CDR1 and CDR2 are SGHNT and YYREEE (reference sequence). The CDR3 DNA reads as TGTGCCAGCAGCCCGGCGGCAGGGTACTATGGCTACACCTTC. Its protein is CASSPAAGYYGYTF.

The chain employs TRBV19 and TRBJ1-2; D is possibly TRBD1 (5 bases). Germline V CDR1 and CDR2: LNHDA, SQIVND (reference sequence). Trimming stripped 8 bases from V and 3 bases from J, with 16 bases between. This CDR3 comprises 14 residues. Here the CDR3 DNA reads TGTGCCAGTGCCCCCACAGGAAGGGACTATGGCTACACCTTC. It specifies CASAPTGRDYGYTF.

The genes are TRBV6-5 and TRBJ2-5, with no clear D. Trimming removed 6 bases at V and 5 bases at J, with 13 bases between. The germline gives CDR1 MNHEY, CDR2 SVGAGI. This CDR3 region has 13 residues. Here the CDR3 DNA reads TGTGCCAGCAGCGACCAGAGGTGGGAGACCCAGTACTTC. Protein: CASSDQRWETQYF.

V and J are TRBV19 and TRBJ1-5, with 9 bases lining up with TRBD1. From germline, CDR1 is LNHDA and CDR2 SQIVND (reference sequence). The CDR3 extends over 15 amino acids. Losses at the gene ends were 5 bases for V and 4 bases for J; bases not matched to a gene: 6. The CDR3 region has the DNA TGTGCCAGTAGTGCCCCGGGACAGGGTAATCAGCCCCAGCATTTT. As protein: CASSAPGQGNQPQHF.

This clone was counted a single time. The CDR3 here is CASSIRGPYEQYF. The CDR3, as DNA: TGTGCCAGCAGCATAAGGGGTCCCTACGAGCAGTACTTC. This rearrangement joins TRBV9 to TRBJ2-7; TRBD1 might be the D (5 bases). The germline V gene encodes CDR1 SGDLS and CDR2 YYNGEE. The CDR3 is made up of 13 amino acids. V lost 4 bases and J lost 2, with 10 bases in between.